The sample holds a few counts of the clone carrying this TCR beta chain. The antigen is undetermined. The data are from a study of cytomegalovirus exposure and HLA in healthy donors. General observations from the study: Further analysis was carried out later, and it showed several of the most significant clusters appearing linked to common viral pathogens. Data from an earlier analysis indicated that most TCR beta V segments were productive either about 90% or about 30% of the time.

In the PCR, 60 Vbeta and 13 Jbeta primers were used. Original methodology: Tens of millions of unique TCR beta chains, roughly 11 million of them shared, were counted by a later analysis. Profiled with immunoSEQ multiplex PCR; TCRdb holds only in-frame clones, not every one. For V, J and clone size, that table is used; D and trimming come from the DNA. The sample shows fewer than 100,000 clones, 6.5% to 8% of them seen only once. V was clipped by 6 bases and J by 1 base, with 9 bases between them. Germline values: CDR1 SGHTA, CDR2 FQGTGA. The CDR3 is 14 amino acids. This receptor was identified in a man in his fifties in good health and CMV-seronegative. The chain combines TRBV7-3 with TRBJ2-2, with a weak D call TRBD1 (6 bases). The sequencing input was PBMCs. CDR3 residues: CASRLRGNTGELFF. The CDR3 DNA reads TGTGCCAGCAGACTCAGGGGGAACACCGGGGAGCTGTTTTTT.